Included here is one TCR beta chain sequence, with context. Study processing details: Estimated nucleated cell counts came from reference gene primer amplification. Repertoires were generated with immunoSEQ multiplex PCR, while TCRdb's copy carries only in-frame clones and drops some. V, J and clone size were drawn from that table, and D and trimming were deduced from the DNA. The sample has 25,000 to 30,000 clones; 89% are singletons. The entry originates in a study of blood T cell repertoires in COVID-19. Study-wide background: Acute-phase and convalescent COVID-19 samples originated in the United States, Italy and Spain. The analysed material was cDNA or gDNA that came from T cells, B-cell-depleted T cells, or PBMCs.

The germline V gene encodes CDR1 LGHDT and CDR2 YNNKEL (reference sequence). The CDR3 sequence is 14 residues long. V was pared by 4 bases and J by 2 bases, with 9 bases between. The chain is built from TRBV3-1 (or the pseudogene TRBV3-2) and TRBJ1-3, with D perhaps matching TRBD1 (6 bases). The specimen was peripheral blood. This TCR was recovered from a human donor in a cohort sampled during active COVID-19. The CDR3 region is CASSRGQPGNTIYF. The DNA for the CDR3 is TGTGCCAGCAGCCGAGGACAGCCTGGAAACACCATATATTTT.